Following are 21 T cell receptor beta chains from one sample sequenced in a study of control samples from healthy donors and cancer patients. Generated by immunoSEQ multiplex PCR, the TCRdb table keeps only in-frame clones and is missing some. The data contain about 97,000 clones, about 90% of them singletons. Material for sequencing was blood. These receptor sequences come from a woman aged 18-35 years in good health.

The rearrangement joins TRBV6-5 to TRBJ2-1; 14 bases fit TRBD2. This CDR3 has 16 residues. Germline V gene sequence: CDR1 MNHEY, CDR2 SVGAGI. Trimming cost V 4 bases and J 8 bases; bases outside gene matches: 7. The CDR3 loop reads CASSSQTSGGAYEQFF. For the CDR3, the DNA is TGTGCCAGCAGTTCACAGACTAGCGGGGGGGCCTATGAGCAGTTCTTC.

CDR3 in amino acids: CASSTGGVANTEAFF. The CDR3 DNA reads TGCGCCAGCAGCACTGGGGGTGTTGCGAACACTGAAGCTTTCTTT. The genes are TRBV5-1 and TRBJ1-1; D is perhaps TRBD1 (5 bases). This CDR3 is 15 amino acids long. V shed 4 bases and J shed 1 base, with 14 bases lying between them. The V gene's germline CDR1 is SGHRS and CDR2 YFSETQ.

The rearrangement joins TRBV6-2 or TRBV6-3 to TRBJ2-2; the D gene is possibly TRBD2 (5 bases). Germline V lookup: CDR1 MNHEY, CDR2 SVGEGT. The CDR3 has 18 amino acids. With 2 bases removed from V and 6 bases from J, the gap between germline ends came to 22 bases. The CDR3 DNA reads TGTGCCAGCAGTTACCCTCACGCAACTAGGCGAAGGGCCGGGGAGCTGTTTTTT. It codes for CASSYPHATRRRAGELFF.

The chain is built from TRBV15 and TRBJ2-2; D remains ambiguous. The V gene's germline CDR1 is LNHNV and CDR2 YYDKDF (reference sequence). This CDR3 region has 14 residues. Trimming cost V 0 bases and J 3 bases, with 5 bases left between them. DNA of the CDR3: TGTGCCACCAGCAGAGAAGGGTACACCGGGGAGCTGTTTTTT. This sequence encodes CATSREGYTGELFF.

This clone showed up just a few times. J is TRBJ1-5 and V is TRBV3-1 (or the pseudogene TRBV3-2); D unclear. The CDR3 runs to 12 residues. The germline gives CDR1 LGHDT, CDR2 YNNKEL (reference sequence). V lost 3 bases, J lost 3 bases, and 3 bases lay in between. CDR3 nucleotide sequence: TGTGCCAGCAGCCAGCACAATCAGCCCCAGCATTTT. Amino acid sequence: CASSQHNQPQHF.

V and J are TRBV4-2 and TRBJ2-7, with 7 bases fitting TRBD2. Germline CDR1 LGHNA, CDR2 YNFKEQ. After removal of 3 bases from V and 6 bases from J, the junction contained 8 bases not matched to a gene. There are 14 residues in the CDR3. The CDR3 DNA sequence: TGTGCCAGCAGCCAGGAGACGGCGGGAGCCGAGCAGTACTTC. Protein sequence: CASSQETAGAEQYF.

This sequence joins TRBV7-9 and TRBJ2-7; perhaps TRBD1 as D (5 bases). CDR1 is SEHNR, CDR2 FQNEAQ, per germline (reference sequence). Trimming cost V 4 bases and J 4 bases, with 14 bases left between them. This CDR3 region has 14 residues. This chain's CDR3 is CASSSLGHQYEQYF. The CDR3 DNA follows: TGTGCCAGCAGCTCCTTGGGGCACCAGTACGAGCAGTACTTC.

The CDR3 region is CSASYGVGQPQHF. CDR3 coding DNA: TGCAGTGCTAGTTACGGGGTTGGACAGCCCCAGCATTTT. The chain joins TRBV20-1 to TRBJ1-5; unclear D gene. The CDR3 sequence is 13 residues long. The germline V gene encodes CDR1 DFQATT and CDR2 SNEGSKA (reference sequence). V was shortened by 3 bases and J by 7 bases, with 13 bases between the two germline ends.

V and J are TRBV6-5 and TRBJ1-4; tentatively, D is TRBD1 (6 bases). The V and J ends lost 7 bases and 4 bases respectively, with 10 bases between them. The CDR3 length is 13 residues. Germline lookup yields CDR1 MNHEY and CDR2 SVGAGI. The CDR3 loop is CASTGGNNEKLFF. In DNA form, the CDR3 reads TGTGCCAGCACCGGGGGCAATAATGAAAAACTGTTTTTT.

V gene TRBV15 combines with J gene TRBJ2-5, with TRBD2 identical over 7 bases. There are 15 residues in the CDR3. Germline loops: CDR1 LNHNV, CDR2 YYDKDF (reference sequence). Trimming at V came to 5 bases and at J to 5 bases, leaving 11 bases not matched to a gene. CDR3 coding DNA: TGTGCCACCAGCGAGGACCGGGGGGAGCTGGAGACCCAGTACTTC. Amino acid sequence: CATSEDRGELETQYF. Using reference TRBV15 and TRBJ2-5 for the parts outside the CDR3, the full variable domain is DAMVIQNPRYQVTQFGKPVTLSCSQTLNHNVMYWYQQKSSQAPKLLFHYYDKDFNNEADTPDNFQSRRPNTSFCFLDIRSPGLGDTAMYLCATSEDRGELETQYFGPGTRLLVL.

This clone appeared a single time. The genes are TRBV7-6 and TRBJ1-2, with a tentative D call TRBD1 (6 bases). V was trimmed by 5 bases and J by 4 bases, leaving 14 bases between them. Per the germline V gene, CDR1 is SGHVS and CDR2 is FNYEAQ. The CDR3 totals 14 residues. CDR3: CASSPSDSIYGYTF. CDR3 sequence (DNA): TGTGCCAGCAGCCCCTCGGACAGTATCTATGGCTACACCTTC.

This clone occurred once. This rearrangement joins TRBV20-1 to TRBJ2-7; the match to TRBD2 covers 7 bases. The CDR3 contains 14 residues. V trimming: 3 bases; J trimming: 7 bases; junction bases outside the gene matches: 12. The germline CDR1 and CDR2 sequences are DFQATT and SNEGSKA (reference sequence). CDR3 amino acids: CSASLTGGPREQYF. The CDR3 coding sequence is TGCAGTGCTAGTTTAACGGGAGGACCTCGGGAGCAGTACTTC.

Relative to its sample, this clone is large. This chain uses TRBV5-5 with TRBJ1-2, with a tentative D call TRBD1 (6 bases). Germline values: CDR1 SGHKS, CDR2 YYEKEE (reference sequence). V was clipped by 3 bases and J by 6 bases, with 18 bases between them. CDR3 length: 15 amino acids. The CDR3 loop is CASSWGVGPGDGYTF. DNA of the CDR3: TGTGCCAGCAGCTGGGGTGTTGGCCCAGGGGATGGCTACACCTTC.

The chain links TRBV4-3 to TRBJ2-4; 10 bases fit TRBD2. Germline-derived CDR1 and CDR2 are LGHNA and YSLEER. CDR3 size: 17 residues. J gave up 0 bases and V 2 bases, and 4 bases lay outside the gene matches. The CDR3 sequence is CASSQNSSGRAKNIQYF. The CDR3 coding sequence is TGCGCCAGCAGCCAAAATTCTAGCGGGAGAGCCAAAAACATTCAGTACTTC.

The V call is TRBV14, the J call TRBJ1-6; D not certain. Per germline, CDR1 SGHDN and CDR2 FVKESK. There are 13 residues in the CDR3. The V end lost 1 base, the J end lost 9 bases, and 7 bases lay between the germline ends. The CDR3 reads CASSQGGFSPLHF. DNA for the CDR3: TGTGCCAGCAGCCAAGGAGGGTTTTCACCCCTCCACTTT.

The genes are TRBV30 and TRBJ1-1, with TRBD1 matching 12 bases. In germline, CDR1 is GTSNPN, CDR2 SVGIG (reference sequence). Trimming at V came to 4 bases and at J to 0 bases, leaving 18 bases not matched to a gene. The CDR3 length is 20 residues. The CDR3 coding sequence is TGTGCCTGGACCTCTTCTGCCTACGGGACAGGGGGCTCCGTGAACACTGAAGCTTTCTTT. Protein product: CAWTSSAYGTGGSVNTEAFF.

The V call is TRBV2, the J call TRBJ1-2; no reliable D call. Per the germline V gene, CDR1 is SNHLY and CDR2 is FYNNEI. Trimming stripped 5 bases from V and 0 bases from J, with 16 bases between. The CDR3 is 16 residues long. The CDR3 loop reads CASSTSGRATNYGYTF. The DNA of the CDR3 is TGTGCCAGCAGTACCAGTGGGAGGGCTACTAACTATGGCTACACCTTC.

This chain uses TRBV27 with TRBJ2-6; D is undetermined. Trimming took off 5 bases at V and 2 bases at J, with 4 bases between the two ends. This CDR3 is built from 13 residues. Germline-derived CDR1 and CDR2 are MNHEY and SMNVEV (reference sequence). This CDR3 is CASSLTGANVLTF. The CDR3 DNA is TGTGCCAGCAGTCTGACTGGGGCCAACGTCCTGACTTTC.

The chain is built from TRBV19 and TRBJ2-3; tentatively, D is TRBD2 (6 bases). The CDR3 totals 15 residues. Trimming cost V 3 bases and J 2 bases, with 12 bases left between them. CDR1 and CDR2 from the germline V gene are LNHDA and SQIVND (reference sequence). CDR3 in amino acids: CASSILAPNTDTQYF. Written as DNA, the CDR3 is TGTGCCAGTAGTATCCTAGCGCCGAACACAGATACGCAGTATTTT.

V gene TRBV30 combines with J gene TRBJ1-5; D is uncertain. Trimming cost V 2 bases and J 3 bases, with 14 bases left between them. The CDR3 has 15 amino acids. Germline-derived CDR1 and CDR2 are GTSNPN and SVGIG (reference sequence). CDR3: CAWSSGVLHNQPQHF. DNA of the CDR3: TGTGCCTGGAGTTCTGGGGTCTTACACAATCAGCCCCAGCATTTT.

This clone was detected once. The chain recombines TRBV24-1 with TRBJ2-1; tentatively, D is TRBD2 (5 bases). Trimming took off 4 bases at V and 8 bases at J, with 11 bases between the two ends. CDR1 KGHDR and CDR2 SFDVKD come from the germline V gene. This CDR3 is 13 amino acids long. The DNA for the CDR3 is TGTGCCACCAGTGACGGATCCGGGGATGAGCAGTTCTTC. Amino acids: CATSDGSGDEQFF.